This TCR beta chain originates from a study of early T cells in non-severe SARS-CoV-2 infection. About the study: Bulk RNA taken from unsorted whole blood was sequenced, leaving chains unpaired.

Regarding the study as a whole: Missing private and CD4 specificities, VDJdb matching favored anti-spike CD8 responses.

Unique molecular identifiers were added to individual cDNA molecules. TCRdb analysed the 5' RACE reads with MiXCR anew, one entry per CDR3 protein. Seen here are some 60,000 distinct CDR3 sequences, 10% observed once, and the top ten hold 8.5% to 9.5%. CDR1 and CDR2 (germline): DFQATT, SNEGSKA (reference sequence). The ends lost 2 bases at V and 0 bases at J; junction bases unmatched: 10. This CDR3 is 16 amino acids long. In regard to this clonotype: Its specificity is unknown.

This sequence was found in an adult who was a healthcare worker with PCR-confirmed SARS-CoV-2 infection or an uninfected control (not recorded which). Sequenced sample: whole blood. The chain recombines TRBV20-1 with TRBJ2-7; 7 bases align to TRBD1. DNA for the CDR3: TGCAGTGCTAGAATCCAGTGGGACAGCTTCTCCTACGAGCAGTACTTC. Its protein is CSARIQWDSFSYEQYF.